This record looks at one T cell receptor (beta chain) sequence and its context. Its cognate antigen has yet to be identified. Per-nucleotide qualities are absent, and no much larger clonotype sits a single base away. The sample comes from a study of cytomegalovirus exposure and HLA in healthy donors (dated by TCRdb to the late 2010s). With regard to the full study: In an earlier analysis of about 560 of the donors, 250 to 350 Gb of sequence data and 90 million to 120 million unique TCR beta sequences from 150 million to 200 million T cells were reported. About 300 gigabases of sequencing data and 78 million or so unique TCR sequences were included in an early release covering several hundred HLA-typed donors. Of the roughly 390 genotyped donors, less than 85% were placed in the genetic ancestry cluster associated with self-reported Caucasian donors. The study aimed to test whether cataloging public T cell receptors could reveal signatures of past pathogen exposure. The study profiled the T cell repertoires of 550 to 700 subjects by immunosequencing and related them to cytomegalovirus serostatus. Besides the first cohort of 666 subjects, a separate validation cohort made up of 120 or so different subjects was used. To predict cytomegalovirus infection status, the study combined high-throughput TCR immunosequencing, statistical association of individual TCRs with disease status, and machine learning. A later analysis re-examined previously published TCR beta repertoires from just over 650 donors and added high-resolution HLA genotyping to investigate patterns of TCR occurrence. The later analysis used no new phenotypic data to find candidate immune exposures, relying instead on TCR beta sequences and their occurrence across donors. In an earlier analysis of roughly 540 of the donors, high-throughput TCR beta sequencing was used to judge whether each TCR beta V gene segment behaved as functional or pseudogenic. Donor age, sex, ethnicity and CMV serostatus were compiled together with the repertoire data. In a later genetic analysis, genome-wide SNP genotypes for about three fifths of the roughly 670 donors were used, and that subset was treated as a discovery cohort. Every discovery cohort repertoire had been produced on one sequencing platform. Class I and class II HLA loci were covered by the typing at four-digit resolution. Typing coverage differed by locus: A, B, C, DRB1 and DQB1 were typed in roughly 620-630 donors, DQA1 in about 550, DPA1 in 606, and DPB1 in just under 490. Four or five DR-DQ haplotypes were handled as single units for association and clustering because linkage in the cohort was strong. Across around 400 genotyped donors of the cohort, an average of about 250,000 unique TCR beta nucleotide sequences per donor were sequenced, and 15% to 20% of those sequences were non-productive.

The cohort was made up of roughly 670 healthy bone marrow donors. At the time of sampling, every cohort member was nominally healthy, though immune exposures that went unrecorded were likely present. The donor was CMV seronegative and belonged to the group of over 300 seronegative cohort members. A peripheral blood sample was provided by each donor, and peripheral blood mononuclear cells were used for TCR beta sequencing. The Qiagen DNeasy Blood Extraction Kit was used to extract genomic DNA from the blood cell samples. Receptors were amplified or captured by the immunoSEQ multiplex PCR assay. For the multiplex PCR, a mixture combining 60 forward primers for TCR Vbeta segments and 13 reverse primers for TCR Jbeta segments was used. Amplification of the CDR3 region of rearranged TCR beta genes was performed with a multiplex PCR assay on genomic DNA. The amplified TCR beta libraries were sequenced on the Illumina HiSeq System as 87-base-pair reads. On the authors' methods: Across the 500 to 850 repertoires, a later analysis counted 75 million to 90 million unique TCR beta chains, roughly 11 million of which were shared by at least two donors. A nearest-neighbor algorithm error-corrected the raw reads and collapsed the reads into unique sequences, merging closely related sequences to remove PCR and sequencing errors. To assign V, D and J gene segments, CDR3 sequences were aligned to IMGT reference sequences. Each retained sequence needed at least a six-nucleotide match to both a V gene segment and a J gene segment. A rearrangement counted as productive if the CDR3 had no stop codons and remained in frame with V and J, and every other rearrangement counted as non-productive. CDR3 was defined according to IMGT convention as the region running from the second conserved V-encoded cysteine to the conserved J-encoded phenylalanine. The earlier analysis of roughly 590 of the donors excluded any sequence lacking an unambiguous match to a single V gene segment. In an earlier analysis of some 590 of the donors, a V segment was called functional when productive rearrangements were above 56.7%, and segregating when the standard deviation between donors exceeded 5%. A statistical classification framework was built to diagnose cytomegalovirus status from the catalog of TCR beta chain sequences. A later analysis assigned V and J genes by comparing TCR nucleotide sequences with IMGT/GENE-DB human TR gene sequences. In a later analysis, CDR3 sequences and most-parsimonious VDJ recombination scenarios were assigned using the TCRdist pipeline. In a later analysis, each TCR beta chain was defined by its CDR3 amino acid sequence together with its V-gene family, and reads lacking a unique V-gene family were excluded. A later analysis removed 592 highly shared, low-generation-probability nucleotide sequences to deal with suspected cross-contamination and a sequencing artifact. In a later analysis, a clonal expansion index for each public chain was calculated from normalized within-repertoire ranks of inferred template counts. In a later analysis, generation probabilities were computed with a VDJ recombination model fitted to out-of-frame rearrangements, and the resulting probabilities were checked against IGoR. In a later analysis, hypergeometric tests were used to score TCR-TCR, TCR-HLA and TCR-CMV co-occurrence, with a repertoire-size bias correction applied to TCR pairs. In a later analysis, false discovery rates were estimated by permuting HLA or CMV assignments 20 times. In a later analysis, co-occurring TCRs were grouped with DBSCAN, and TCRdist sequence similarity was added when clustering was performed within HLA-allele-positive subsets. Repertoires with fewer than 30,000 or more than 120,000 public chains, plus five repertoires with anomalous nucleotide sharing, were excluded from co-occurrence clustering. The table was pulled from immuneACCESS by TCRdb, which kept in-frame rearrangements only. Such tables lose some clones; where checked, under half of the loss comes from unresolved V genes, and the rest has no known cause. V, J and clone size were drawn from that table, and D and trimming were deduced from the DNA. The sample table lists approximately 220,000 clones, about 80% of them with a count of one. 1.2% to 1.5% of the sample belongs to the ten largest clones.

Findings and caveats that apply to the study as a whole: Most TCR sequences were observed very rarely across donors, whereas some public TCRs were present in many individuals. Presence/absence analyses assumed roughly uniform sequencing depth across donors, an assumption that may not hold. The authors suggested that the approach could potentially be extended to other disease states and immunological phenotypes. The sequencing pipeline was judged likely to have produced a cluster of highly shared sequence variants as a technical artifact. Some IMGT-functional V segments, including TRBV6-2 and TRBV6-3, could not be told apart with the 87-base-pair reads, so those segments were excluded. V-gene and J-gene trimming of TCR beta chains was associated with a missense DCLRE1C variant in a later genetic analysis, and the association was replicated in an independent cohort. A further reported finding was that TCR beta sequences accurately predicted the HLA-A and HLA-B alleles for most subjects in the first cohort. Compared with equally common non-associated chains, HLA-associated TCR beta chains in a later analysis were more clonally expanded and had lower generation probabilities. Because some donors lacked HLA typing at each locus, the association tests relied only on the typed subset. A later analysis associated about 17,000 TCR beta sequences with specific HLA alleles at a false discovery rate of 0.05. Broadly in line with IMGT annotations, most TCR beta V segments showed up in productive rearrangements about 90% or about 30% of the time in an earlier analysis of 587 of the donors. Because counts were too low, about 15 rarely observed V segments, including chromosome 9 orphons, were left out of the earlier analysis of several hundred of the donors. CMV serostatus was the only immune exposure information available for the cohort. A total of 164 TCR beta chains were listed by the study as associated with cytomegalovirus. In a later analysis, most CMV-associated TCR beta chains were found to appear HLA-restricted, with HLA associations seemingly driven largely by CMV exposure. The classifier was reported to diagnose cytomegalovirus status with high specificity and sensitivity in both the original cohort and the validation cohort. A later genetic analysis reported fewer N-insertions in productive TCRs among donors in an Asian-associated ancestry cluster than the approximately 700-donor mean. In a later analysis, TCR association rates were found to vary across HLA loci, with the most associated TCRs seen for DRB1 alleles and the fewest for HLA-C alleles. This cohort had only TCR beta chains sequenced, and the lack of alpha or paired-chain data limited which features could be detected. In vitro tests confirmed that a few of the cytomegalovirus-associated TCR beta chains recognize cytomegalovirus antigens. According to a later analysis, parvovirus B19, influenza, CMV and Epstein-Barr virus appeared linked to several top co-occurrence clusters. Strong co-occurrence of HLA alleles, especially DR and DQ, made assigning TCR associations to individual alleles difficult. Linkage disequilibrium might explain the correlated functional status among segregating V segments, but an unknown experimental factor could not be ruled out.

V loses 5 bases at its end and J loses 7 bases; junction bases beyond the gene matches: 5. The CDR3 starts with the cysteine, ends with the phenylalanine, and has 13 residues. CDR3 DNA only is kept here, 39 bases in frame from base 1. Per the germline V gene, MGHDK is the CDR1 and SYGVNS is the CDR2. Sequenced material: PBMCs. The TCR originated in a girl aged 10 to 17 in good health and CMV-seronegative. Rearrangement joined TRBV25-1 to TRBJ1-2; the junction holds 9 bases that match TRBD1. The nucleotide sequence is given as TGTGCCAGCAGTCGGGACAGGGAGGTTGGCTACACCTTC. This encodes CASSRDREVGYTF.